This T cell receptor (beta chain) was observed in a study of T cell responses to AZD1222 COVID-19 vaccine. Overall study findings and caveats: Reportedly, nearly half of unique spike TCRs recognized epitopes outside B.1.351/B.1.1.7 mutations. Spike-spanning, vaccine-associated CD4 TCRs were dominant at 160-218 and 743-854.

This clone was counted only a few times. Its antigen is still unknown. The CDR3 runs 13 residues. CDR1 is SGHNT and CDR2 is YENEEA in the germline V gene. With 6 bases clipped from V and 5 bases from J, the junction kept 6 bases outside the gene matches. Measured with immunoSEQ multiplex PCR; TCRdb has only the in-frame clones, and not every one. The sample yields 90,000 to 130,000 clones, about 82% seen once. Sample: peripheral blood, taken on day 0 of AZD1222 vaccination. The V gene is TRBV11-3, the J gene TRBJ1-1; 7 nucleotides align to TRBD1. The TCR comes from an adult in good health. CDR3 protein: CASRGRGGTEAFF. The CDR3 region has the DNA TGTGCCAGCAGAGGCAGGGGGGGGACTGAAGCTTTCTTT. The variable domain in full, completed from reference TRBV11-3 and TRBJ1-1, reads EAGVVQSPRYKIIEKKQPVAFWCNPISGHNTLYWYLQNLGQGPELLIRYENEEAVDDSQLPKDRFSAERLKGVDSTLKIQPAELGDSAVYLCASRGRGGTEAFFGQGTRLTVV.